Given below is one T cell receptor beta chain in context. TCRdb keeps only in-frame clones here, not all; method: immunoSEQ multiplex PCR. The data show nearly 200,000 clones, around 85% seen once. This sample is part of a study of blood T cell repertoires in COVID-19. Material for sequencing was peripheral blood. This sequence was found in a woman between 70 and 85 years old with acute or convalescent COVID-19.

The CDR3 sequence: CASNLAGVDEQYF. CDR3 DNA sequence: TGTGCCAGCAACCTAGCGGGAGTCGATGAGCAGTACTTC. This chain joins TRBV9 and TRBJ2-7, with 10 positions matching TRBD2. CDR3 size: 13 residues. Germline V gene data show CDR1 as SGDLS and CDR2 as YYNGEE. V lost 6 bases and J lost 7; bases outside the gene matches: 7.